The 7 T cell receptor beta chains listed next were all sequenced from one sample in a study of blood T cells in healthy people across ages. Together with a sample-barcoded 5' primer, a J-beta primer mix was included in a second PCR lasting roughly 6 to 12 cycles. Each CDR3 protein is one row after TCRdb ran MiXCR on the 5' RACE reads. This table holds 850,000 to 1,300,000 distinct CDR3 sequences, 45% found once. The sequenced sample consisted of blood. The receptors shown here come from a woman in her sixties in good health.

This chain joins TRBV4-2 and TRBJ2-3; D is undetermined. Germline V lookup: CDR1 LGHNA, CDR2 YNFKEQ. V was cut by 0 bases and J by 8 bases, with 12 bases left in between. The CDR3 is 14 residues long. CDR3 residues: CASSQDSGLGTQYF. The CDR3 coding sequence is TGTGCCAGCAGCCAAGATAGTGGTCTAGGTACGCAGTATTTT.

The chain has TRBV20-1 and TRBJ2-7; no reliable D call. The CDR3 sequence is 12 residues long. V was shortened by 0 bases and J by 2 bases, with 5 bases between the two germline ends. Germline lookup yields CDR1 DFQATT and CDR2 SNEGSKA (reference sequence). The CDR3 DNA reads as TGCAGTGCTAGAGATGCCACCTACGAGCAGTACTTC. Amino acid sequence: CSARDATYEQYF.

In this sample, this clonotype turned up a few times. In DNA, the CDR3 is TGTGCCAGCAAAACTGGGGCCAACGTCCTGACTTTC. Amino acid sequence: CASKTGANVLTF. This rearrangement joins TRBV12-3 or TRBV12-4 to TRBJ2-6; D remains unclear. The ends were cut back, 7 bases at V and 2 bases at J, with 3 bases in the middle. The length of the CDR3 is 12 residues.

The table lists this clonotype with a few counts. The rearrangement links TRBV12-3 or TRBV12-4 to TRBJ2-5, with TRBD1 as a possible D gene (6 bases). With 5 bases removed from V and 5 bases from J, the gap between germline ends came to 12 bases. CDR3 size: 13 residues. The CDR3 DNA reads TGTGCCAGCAGTCACAGGGTGCGGGAGACCCAGTACTTC. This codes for CASSHRVRETQYF.

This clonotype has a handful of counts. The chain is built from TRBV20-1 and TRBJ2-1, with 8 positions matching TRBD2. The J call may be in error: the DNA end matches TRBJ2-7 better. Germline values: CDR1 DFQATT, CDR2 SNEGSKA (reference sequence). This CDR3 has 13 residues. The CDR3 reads CSAPAGVRNEQYF. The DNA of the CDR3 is TGCAGTGCTCCAGCGGGAGTCCGCAACGAGCAGTACTTC.

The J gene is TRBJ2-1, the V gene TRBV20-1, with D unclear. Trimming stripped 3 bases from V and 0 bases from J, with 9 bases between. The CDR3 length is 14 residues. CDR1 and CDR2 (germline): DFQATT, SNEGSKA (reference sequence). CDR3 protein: CSASSVGSYNEQFF. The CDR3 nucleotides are TGCAGTGCTAGTTCGGTCGGCTCCTACAATGAGCAGTTCTTC.

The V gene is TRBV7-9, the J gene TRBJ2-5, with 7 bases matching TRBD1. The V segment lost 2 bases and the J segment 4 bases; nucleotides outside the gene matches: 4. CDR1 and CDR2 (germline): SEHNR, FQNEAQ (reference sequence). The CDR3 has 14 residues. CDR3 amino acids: CASSLMTGPETQYF. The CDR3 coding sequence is TGTGCCAGCAGCTTAATGACAGGGCCAGAGACCCAGTACTTC.